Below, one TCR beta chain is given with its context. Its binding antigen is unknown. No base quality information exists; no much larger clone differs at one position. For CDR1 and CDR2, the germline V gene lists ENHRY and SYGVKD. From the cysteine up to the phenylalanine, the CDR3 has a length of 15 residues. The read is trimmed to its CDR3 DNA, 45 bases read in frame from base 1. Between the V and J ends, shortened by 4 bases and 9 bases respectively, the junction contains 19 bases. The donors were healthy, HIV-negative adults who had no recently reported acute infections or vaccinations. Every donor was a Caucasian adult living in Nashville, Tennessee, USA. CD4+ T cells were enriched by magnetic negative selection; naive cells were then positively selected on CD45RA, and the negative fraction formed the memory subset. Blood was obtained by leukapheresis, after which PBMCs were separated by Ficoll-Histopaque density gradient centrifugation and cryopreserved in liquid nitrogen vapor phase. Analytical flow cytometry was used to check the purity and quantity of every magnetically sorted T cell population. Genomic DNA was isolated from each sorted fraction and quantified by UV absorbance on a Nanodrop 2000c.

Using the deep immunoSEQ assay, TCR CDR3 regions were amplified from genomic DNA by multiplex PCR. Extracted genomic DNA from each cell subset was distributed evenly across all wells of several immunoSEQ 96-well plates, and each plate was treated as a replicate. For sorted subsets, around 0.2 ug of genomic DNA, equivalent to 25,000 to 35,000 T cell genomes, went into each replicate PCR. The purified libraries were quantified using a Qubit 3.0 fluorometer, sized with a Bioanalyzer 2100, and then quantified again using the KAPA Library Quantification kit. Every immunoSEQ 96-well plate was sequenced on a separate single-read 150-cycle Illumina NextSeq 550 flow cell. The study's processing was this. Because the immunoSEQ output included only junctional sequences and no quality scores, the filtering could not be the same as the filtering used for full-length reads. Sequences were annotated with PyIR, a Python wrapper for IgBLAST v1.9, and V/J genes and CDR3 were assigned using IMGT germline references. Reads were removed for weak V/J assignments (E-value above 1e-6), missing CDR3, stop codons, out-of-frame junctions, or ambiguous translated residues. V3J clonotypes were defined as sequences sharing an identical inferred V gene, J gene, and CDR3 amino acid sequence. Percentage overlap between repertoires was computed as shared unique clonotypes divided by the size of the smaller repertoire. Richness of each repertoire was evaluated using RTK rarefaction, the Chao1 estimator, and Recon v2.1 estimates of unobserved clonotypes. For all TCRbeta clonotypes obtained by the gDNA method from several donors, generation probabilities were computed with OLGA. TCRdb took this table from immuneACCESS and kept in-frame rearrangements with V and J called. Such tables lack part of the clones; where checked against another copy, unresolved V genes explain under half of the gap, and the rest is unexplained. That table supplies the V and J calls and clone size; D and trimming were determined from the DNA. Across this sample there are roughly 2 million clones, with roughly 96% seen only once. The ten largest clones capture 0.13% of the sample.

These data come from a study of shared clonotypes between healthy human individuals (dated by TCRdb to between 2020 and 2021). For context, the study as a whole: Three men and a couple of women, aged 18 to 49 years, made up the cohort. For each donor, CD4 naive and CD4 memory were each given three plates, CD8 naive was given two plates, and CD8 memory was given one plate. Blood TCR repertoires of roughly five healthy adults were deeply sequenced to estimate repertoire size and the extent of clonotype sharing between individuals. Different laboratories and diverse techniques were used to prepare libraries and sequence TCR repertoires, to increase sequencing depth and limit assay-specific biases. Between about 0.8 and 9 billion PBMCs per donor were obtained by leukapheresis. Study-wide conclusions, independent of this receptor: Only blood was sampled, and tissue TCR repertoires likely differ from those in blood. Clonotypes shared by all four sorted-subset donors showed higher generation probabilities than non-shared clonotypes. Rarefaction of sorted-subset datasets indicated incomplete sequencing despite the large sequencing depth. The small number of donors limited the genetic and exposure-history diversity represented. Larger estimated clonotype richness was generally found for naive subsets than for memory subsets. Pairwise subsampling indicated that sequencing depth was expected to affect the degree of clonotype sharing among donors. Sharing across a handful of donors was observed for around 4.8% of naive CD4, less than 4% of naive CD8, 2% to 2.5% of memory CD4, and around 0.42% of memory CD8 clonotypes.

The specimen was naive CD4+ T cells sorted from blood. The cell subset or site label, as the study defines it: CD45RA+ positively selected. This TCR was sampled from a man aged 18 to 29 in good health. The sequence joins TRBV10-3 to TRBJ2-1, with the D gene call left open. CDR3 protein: CAISGSQNTPGEQFF. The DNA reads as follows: TGTGCCATCAGTGGTTCCCAAAATACCCCCGGTGAGCAGTTCTTC.